The 17 T cell receptor beta chains below come from one sample, sequenced in a study of T cell responses to AZD1222 COVID-19 vaccine. Generated by immunoSEQ multiplex PCR, the TCRdb table keeps only in-frame clones and is missing some. This table has more than 100,000 clones, nearly 90% appearing once. Material: peripheral blood, obtained on day 0 of AZD1222 vaccination. The receptor set was obtained from an adult in good health.

In its sample, this clone was seen a few times. V usage is TRBV5-1 and J usage is TRBJ2-2, with D possibly matching TRBD2 (7 bases). V was clipped by 0 bases and J by 4 bases, with 13 bases between them. Germline lookup yields CDR1 SGHRS and CDR2 YFSETQ. This CDR3 comprises 16 residues. The chain's CDR3 is CASSLGRGQGTGELFF. DNA of the CDR3: TGCGCCAGCAGCTTGGGGCGGGGGCAGGGCACCGGGGAGCTGTTTTTT.

This chain joins TRBV5-1 and TRBJ2-2; 11 bases are a match to TRBD2. Trimming took 4 bases from V and 6 from J; bases not matched to a gene: 5. Germline V CDR1 and CDR2: SGHRS, YFSETQ. The CDR3 spans 15 residues. CDR3 in DNA: TGCGCCAGCAGCCCTCTTAGCGGGAGGGCCGGGGAGCTGTTTTTT. Translated: CASSPLSGRAGELFF.

This chain connects TRBV7-6 to TRBJ2-1, with TRBD2 matching over 7 bases. V trimming: 5 bases; J trimming: 8 bases; junction bases outside the gene matches: 3. The CDR3 contains 12 residues. Germline CDR1 and CDR2: SGHVS and FNYEAQ. Written as DNA, the CDR3 is TGTGCCAGCAGCGTCCGGGGGGATGAGCAGTTCTTC. Its translation is CASSVRGDEQFF.

The V call is TRBV4-2, the J call TRBJ1-2; D gene uncertain. The germline V and J ends were trimmed by 0 bases and 0 bases, with 11 bases remaining between them. Germline CDR1 is LGHNA and CDR2 is YNFKEQ. This CDR3 comprises 16 residues. The CDR3 protein is CASSQDPMGANYGYTF. In DNA, the CDR3 is TGTGCCAGCAGCCAAGATCCAATGGGAGCTAACTATGGCTACACCTTC.

The rearrangement uses TRBV2 and TRBJ2-7, with no clear D. V gave up 4 bases and J gave up 0 bases, with 10 bases separating them. This CDR3 region has 14 residues. Germline assignment: CDR1 SNHLY and CDR2 FYNNEI. This CDR3 is CASSGRETSYEQYF. In DNA, the CDR3 is TGTGCCAGCAGTGGTAGAGAGACCTCCTACGAGCAGTACTTC. Complete variable domain (other parts from reference TRBV2 and TRBJ2-7): EPEVTQTPSHQVTQMGQEVILRCVPISNHLYFYWYRQILGQKVEFLVSFYNNEISEKSEIFDDQFSVERPDGSNFTLKIRSTKLEDSAMYFCASSGRETSYEQYFGPGTRLTVT.

The rearrangement joins TRBV14 to TRBJ1-6; 7 nucleotides agree with TRBD1. Germline CDR1 SGHDN, CDR2 FVKESK. Trimming at V came to 1 base and at J to 10 bases, leaving 4 bases not matched to a gene. The length of the CDR3 is 14 residues. For the CDR3, the DNA is TGTGCCAGCAGCCAAGTTAGGGGGCTCTCACCCCTCCACTTT. This codes for CASSQVRGLSPLHF.

This chain's CDR3 is CAILGDRDPYGYTF. The CDR3 DNA follows: TGTGCCATCCTAGGGGACAGGGATCCCTATGGCTACACCTTC. The genes are TRBV10-3 and TRBJ1-2, with TRBD1 matching 9 bases. CDR3 length equals 14 residues. The trim removed 8 bases at V and 4 bases at J, leaving 8 bases unmatched. Per the germline V gene, CDR1 is ENHRY and CDR2 is SYGVKD.

The chain uses TRBV5-5 and TRBJ1-1, with D tentatively TRBD1 (5 bases). The germline V and J ends were trimmed by 3 bases and 12 bases, with 27 bases remaining between them. The CDR3 runs 16 residues. In germline, CDR1 is SGHKS, CDR2 YYEKEE (reference sequence). The CDR3 nucleotides are TGTGCCAGCAGCTGGGGGGAGGGCCGGAATCCGTCCCCCTCTTTCTTT. Protein product: CASSWGEGRNPSPSFF.

This clone was seen just once. V is TRBV27 and J is TRBJ2-1; 13 bases are shared with TRBD2. V trimming: 3 bases; J trimming: 6 bases; junction bases outside the gene matches: 11. This CDR3 has 18 amino acids. Looked up from germline, CDR1 is MNHEY and CDR2 is SMNVEV (reference sequence). For the CDR3, the DNA is TGTGCCAGCAGTTTGGGACAGGGACTAGCGGGAAGATTCAATGAGCAGTTCTTC. It is translated as CASSLGQGLAGRFNEQFF.

J is TRBJ1-2 and V is TRBV5-6; no clear D. V lost 0 bases, J lost 1 base, and 10 bases lay in between. The CDR3 covers 15 residues. The germline CDR1 and CDR2 sequences are SGHDT and YYEEEE. The CDR3 nucleotides are TGTGCCAGCAGCTTGGGTCAGAGAAATAACTATGGCTACACCTTC. This translates into CASSLGQRNNYGYTF.

The table lists this clone with a few counts. This CDR3 is CASSLGGAGNTIYF. CDR3 in DNA: TGTGCCAGCAGTCTTGGGGGAGCTGGAAACACCATATATTTT. V and J are TRBV25-1 and TRBJ1-3, with D perhaps TRBD1 (5 bases). Trimming stripped 5 bases from V and 2 bases from J, with 10 bases between. The CDR3 is 14 amino acids. CDR1 is MGHDK, CDR2 SYGVNS, per germline.

The chain joins TRBV6-5 to TRBJ1-6; D not resolved. CDR1 and CDR2 (germline): MNHEY, SVGAGI. The CDR3 is 15 amino acids. V lost 6 bases, J lost 7 bases, and 16 bases lay in between. The DNA of the CDR3 is TGTGCCAGCAGCCCATACACTAATGGGAATTCACCCCTCCACTTT. It specifies CASSPYTNGNSPLHF.

This chain connects TRBV29-1 to TRBJ2-7, with 7 bases that match TRBD2. Unmatched junction bases numbered 5, after V lost 4 bases and J lost 2 bases. In germline, CDR1 is SQVTM, CDR2 ANQGSEA. The CDR3 has 13 residues. The CDR3 here is CSVGGGVTYEQYF. CDR3 DNA: TGCAGCGTTGGGGGGGGAGTCACCTACGAGCAGTACTTC.

V gene TRBV13 combines with J gene TRBJ2-5, with TRBD2 as a possible D gene (5 bases). The CDR3 is made up of 13 amino acids. Germline CDR1 reads PRHDT; CDR2 reads FYEKMQ (reference sequence). With 2 bases removed from V and 5 bases from J, the gap between germline ends came to 9 bases. The CDR3 loop reads CASSLFRGETQYF. The CDR3 coding sequence is TGTGCCAGCAGCTTATTCAGAGGGGAGACCCAGTACTTC.

The chain has TRBV28 and TRBJ2-7; D call uncertain. This CDR3 region has 11 residues. V gave up 7 bases and J gave up 3 bases, with 7 bases separating them. Germline CDR1 is MDHEN and CDR2 is SYDVKM. The DNA for the CDR3 is TGTGCCAGCACAGGTGACTACGAGCAGTACTTC. Amino acid sequence: CASTGDYEQYF.

This chain uses TRBV5-6 with TRBJ2-3; 11 bases line up with TRBD2. Germline CDR1 is SGHDT and CDR2 is YYEEEE. V shed 5 bases and J 2 bases; nucleotides not matched to a gene: 7. CDR3 length: 16 residues. The CDR3 DNA reads TGTGCCAGCAGTTCTACTAGCGGGAGTTACACAGATACGCAGTATTTT. Its translation: CASSSTSGSYTDTQYF.

This clone was counted between two and nine times. This rearrangement joins TRBV18 to TRBJ2-1, with D maybe TRBD1 (6 bases). This CDR3 has 13 amino acids. Germline V gene lookup returns CDR1 KGHSH and CDR2 LQKENI. Trimming cost V 6 bases and J 10 bases, with 16 bases left between them. Here the CDR3 reads CASSSWKGEEQFF. Here the CDR3 DNA reads TGTGCCAGCTCCAGCTGGAAGGGGGAGGAGCAGTTCTTC.